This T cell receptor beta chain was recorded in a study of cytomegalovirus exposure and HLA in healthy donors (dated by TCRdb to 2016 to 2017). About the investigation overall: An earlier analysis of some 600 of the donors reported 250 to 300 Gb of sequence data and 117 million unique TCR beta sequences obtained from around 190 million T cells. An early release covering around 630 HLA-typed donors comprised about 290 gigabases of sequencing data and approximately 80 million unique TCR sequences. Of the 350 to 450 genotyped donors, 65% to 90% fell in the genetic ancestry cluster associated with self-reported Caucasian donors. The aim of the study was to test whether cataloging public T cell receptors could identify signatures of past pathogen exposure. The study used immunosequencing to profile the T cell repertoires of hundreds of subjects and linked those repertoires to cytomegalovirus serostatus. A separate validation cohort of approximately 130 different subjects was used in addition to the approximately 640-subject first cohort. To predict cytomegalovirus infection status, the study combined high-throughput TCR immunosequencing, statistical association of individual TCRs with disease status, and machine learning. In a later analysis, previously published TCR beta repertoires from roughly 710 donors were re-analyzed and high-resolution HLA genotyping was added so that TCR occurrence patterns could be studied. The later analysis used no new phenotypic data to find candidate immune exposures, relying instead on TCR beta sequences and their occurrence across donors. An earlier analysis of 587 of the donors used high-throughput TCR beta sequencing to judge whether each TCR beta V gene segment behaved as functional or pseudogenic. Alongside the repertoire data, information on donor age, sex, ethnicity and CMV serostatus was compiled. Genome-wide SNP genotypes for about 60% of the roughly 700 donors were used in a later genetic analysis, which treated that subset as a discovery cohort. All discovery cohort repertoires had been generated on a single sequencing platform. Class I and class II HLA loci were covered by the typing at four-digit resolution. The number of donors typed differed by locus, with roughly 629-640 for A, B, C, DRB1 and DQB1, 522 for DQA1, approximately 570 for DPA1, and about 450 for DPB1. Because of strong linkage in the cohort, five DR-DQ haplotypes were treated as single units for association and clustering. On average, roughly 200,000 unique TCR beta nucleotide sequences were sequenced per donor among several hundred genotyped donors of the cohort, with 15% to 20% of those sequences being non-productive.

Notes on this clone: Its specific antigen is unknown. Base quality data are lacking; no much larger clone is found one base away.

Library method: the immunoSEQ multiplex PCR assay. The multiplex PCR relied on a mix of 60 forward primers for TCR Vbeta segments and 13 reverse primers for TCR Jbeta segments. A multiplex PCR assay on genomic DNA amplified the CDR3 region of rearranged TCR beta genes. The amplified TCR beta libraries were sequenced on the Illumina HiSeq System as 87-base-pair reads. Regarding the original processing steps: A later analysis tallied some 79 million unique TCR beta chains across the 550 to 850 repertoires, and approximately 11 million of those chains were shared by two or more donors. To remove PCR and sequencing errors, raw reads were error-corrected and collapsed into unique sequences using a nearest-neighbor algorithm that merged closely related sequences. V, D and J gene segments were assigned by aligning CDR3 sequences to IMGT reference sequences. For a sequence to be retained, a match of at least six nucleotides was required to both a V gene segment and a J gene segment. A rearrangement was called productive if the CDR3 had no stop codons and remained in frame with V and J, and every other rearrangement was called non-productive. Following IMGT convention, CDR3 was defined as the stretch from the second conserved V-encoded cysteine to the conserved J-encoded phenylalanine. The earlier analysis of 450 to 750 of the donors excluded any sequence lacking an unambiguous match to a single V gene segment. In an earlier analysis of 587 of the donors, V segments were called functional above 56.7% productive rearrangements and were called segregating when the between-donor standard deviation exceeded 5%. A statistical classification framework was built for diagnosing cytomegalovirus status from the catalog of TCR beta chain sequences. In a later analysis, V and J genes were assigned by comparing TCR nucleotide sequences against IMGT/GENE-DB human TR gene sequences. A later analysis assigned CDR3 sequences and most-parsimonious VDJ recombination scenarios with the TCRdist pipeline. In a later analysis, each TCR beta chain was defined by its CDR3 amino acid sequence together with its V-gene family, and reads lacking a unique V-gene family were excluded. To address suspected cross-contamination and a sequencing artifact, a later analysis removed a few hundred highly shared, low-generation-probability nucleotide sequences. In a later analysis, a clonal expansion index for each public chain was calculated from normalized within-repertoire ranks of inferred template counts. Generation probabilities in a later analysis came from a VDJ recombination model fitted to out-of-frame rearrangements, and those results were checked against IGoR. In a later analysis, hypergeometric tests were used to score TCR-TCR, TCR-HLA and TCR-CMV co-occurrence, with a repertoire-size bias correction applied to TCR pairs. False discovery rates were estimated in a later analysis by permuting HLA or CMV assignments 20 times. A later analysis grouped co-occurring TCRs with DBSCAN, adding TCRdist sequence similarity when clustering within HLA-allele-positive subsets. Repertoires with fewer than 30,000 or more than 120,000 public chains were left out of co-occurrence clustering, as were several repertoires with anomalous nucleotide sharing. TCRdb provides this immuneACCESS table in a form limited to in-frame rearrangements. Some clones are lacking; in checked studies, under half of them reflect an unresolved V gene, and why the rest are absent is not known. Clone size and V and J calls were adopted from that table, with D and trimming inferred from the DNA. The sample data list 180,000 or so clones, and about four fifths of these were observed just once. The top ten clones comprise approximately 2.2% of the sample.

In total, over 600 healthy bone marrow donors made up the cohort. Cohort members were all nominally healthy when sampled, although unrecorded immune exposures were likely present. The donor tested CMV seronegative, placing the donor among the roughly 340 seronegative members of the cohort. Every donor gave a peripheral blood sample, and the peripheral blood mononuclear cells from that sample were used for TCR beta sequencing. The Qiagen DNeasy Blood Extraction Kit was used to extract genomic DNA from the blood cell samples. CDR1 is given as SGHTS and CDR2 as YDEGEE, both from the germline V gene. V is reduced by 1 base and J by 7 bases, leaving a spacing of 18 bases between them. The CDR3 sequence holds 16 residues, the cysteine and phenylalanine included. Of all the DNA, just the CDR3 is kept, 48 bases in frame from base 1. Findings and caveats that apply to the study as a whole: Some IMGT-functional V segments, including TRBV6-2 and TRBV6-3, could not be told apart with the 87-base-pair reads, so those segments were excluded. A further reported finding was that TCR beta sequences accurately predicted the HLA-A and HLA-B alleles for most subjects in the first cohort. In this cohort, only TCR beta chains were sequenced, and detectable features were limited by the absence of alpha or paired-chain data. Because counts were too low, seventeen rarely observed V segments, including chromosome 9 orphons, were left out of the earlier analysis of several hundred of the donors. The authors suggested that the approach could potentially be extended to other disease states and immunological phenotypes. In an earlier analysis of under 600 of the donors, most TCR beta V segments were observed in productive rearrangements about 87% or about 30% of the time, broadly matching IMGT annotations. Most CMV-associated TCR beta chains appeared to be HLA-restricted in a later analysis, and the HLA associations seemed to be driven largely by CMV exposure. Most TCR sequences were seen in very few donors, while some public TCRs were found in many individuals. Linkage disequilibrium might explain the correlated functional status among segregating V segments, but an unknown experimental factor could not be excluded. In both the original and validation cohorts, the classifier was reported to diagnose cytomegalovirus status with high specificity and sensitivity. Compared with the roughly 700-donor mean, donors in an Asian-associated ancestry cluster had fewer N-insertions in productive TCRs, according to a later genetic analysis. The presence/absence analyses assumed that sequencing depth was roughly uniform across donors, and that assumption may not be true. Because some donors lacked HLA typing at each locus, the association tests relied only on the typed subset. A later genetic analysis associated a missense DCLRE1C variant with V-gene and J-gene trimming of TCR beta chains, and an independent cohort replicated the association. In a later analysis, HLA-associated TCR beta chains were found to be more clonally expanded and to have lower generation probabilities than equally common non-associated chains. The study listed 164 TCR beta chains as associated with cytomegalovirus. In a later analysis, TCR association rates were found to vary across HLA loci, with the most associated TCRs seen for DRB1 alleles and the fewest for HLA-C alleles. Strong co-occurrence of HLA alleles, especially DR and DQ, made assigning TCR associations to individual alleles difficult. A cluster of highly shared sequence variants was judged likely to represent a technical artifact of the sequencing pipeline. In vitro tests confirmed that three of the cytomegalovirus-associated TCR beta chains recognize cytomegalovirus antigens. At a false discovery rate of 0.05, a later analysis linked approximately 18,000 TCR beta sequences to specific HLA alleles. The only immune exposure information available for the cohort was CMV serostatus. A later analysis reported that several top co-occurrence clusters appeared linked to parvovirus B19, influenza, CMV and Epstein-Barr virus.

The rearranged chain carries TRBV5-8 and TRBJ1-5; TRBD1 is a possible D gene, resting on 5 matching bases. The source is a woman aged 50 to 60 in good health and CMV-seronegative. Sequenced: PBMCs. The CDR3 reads CASSLIIQGGYQPQHF. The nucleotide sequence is TGTGCCAGCAGCTTGATCATCCAGGGAGGGTACCAGCCCCAGCATTTT. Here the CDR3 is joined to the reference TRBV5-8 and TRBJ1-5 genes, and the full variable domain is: EAGVTQSPTHLIKTRGQQATLRCSPISGHTSVYWYQQALGLGLQFLLWYDEGEERNRGNFPPRFSGRQFPNYSSELNVNALELEDSALYLCASSLIIQGGYQPQHFGDGTRLSIL.